These 19 T cell receptor beta chains were all obtained from the same sample, sequenced in a study of CD8 T cells in Susac syndrome (dated by TCRdb to the late 2010s). Library method: the immunoSEQ multiplex PCR assay. RNA was extracted with the RNeasy kit and roughly 0.45 to 1 ug was reverse transcribed using random hexamers. The public sequencing data were trimmed at Q25 with fastp and processed into clonotypes with MiXCR by TCRdb, which kept only in-frame beta chains. For every CDR3 protein sequence, its rows merge into one entry that carries the most common genes and DNA. This sample gives under 200,000 distinct CDR3 sequences in total; 85% to 95% of them show up just once. The ten largest make up 0.12% of the sample. Sequences were obtained from CD4+ T cells from PBMCs. These receptors were obtained from a human donor with Susac syndrome.

A single count supports this clonotype. V and J are TRBV20-1 and TRBJ2-5, with 9 bases that match TRBD1. The CDR3 consists of 12 residues. V shed 5 bases and J 4 bases; nucleotides not matched to a gene: 2. Germline V gives CDR1 DFQATT, CDR2 SNEGSKA (reference sequence). The chain's CDR3 is CSARQGGETQYF. For the CDR3, the DNA is TGCAGTGCTCGACAGGGGGGAGAGACCCAGTACTTC.

V and J are TRBV7-9 and TRBJ1-2, with 8 bases lining up with TRBD1. This CDR3 has 15 residues. Germline CDR1 reads SEHNR; CDR2 reads FQNEAQ (reference sequence). V shed 5 bases and J 3 bases; nucleotides not matched to a gene: 8. CDR3 sequence (DNA): TGTGCCAGCAGCCCCGGGACAGGTCTTCACTATGGCTACACCTTC. It codes for CASSPGTGLHYGYTF.

The chain employs TRBV7-6 and TRBJ2-5; D ambiguous. The CDR3 length is 15 residues. Deletions cut 6 bases from V and 5 bases from J, with 19 bases between. Looked up from germline, CDR1 is SGHVS and CDR2 is FNYEAQ. CDR3 in amino acids: CASSLALNHGETQYF. In DNA form, the CDR3 reads TGTGCCAGCAGTCTGGCGCTGAACCACGGGGAGACCCAGTACTTC.

The rearrangement links TRBV20-1 to TRBJ2-5, with D possibly TRBD2 on 5 matching bases. Germline CDR1 is DFQATT and CDR2 is SNEGSKA (reference sequence). The V end lost 6 bases, the J end lost 6 bases, and 20 bases lay between the germline ends. This CDR3 has 14 amino acids. The CDR3 DNA reads TGCAGTGCCGACCGTCCGGGGTATGGGAAGACCCAGTACTTC. Translated, it gives CSADRPGYGKTQYF.

The V gene is TRBV4-2, the J gene TRBJ1-5, with D uncertain. The CDR3 is 15 amino acids. Between the trimmed V and J ends, which lost 4 bases and 0 bases, there was a span of 10 bases. The germline gives CDR1 LGHNA, CDR2 YNFKEQ. This CDR3 reads CASSPTTYSNQPQHF. The CDR3, as DNA: TGTGCCAGCAGCCCCACCACCTATAGCAATCAGCCCCAGCATTTT.

V is TRBV6-5 and J is TRBJ1-1; D may be TRBD1 (5 bases). Germline CDR1 is MNHEY and CDR2 is SVGAGI. Between the trimmed V and J ends, which lost 7 bases and 5 bases, there was a span of 20 bases. CDR3 size: 15 residues. The CDR3 region is CASTKPGGSITEAFF. Written as DNA, the CDR3 is TGTGCCAGCACAAAACCGGGGGGAAGTATAACTGAAGCTTTCTTT.

The CDR3 loop is CASSQPPSGDWETQYF. The CDR3, as DNA: TGTGCCAGCAGCCAGCCCCCTAGCGGGGATTGGGAGACCCAGTACTTC. This rearrangement joins TRBV3-1 to TRBJ2-5, with TRBD2 matching over 9 bases. Germline CDR1 LGHDT, CDR2 YNNKEL (reference sequence). This CDR3 contains 16 residues. J lost 5 bases, V lost 3 bases, and 10 bases had no gene match.

The chain employs TRBV2 and TRBJ2-5; D is possibly TRBD1 or TRBD2 (5 bases each). V lost 3 bases and J lost 7, with 12 bases in between. The CDR3 has 13 residues. Germline V gene sequence: CDR1 SNHLY, CDR2 FYNNEI. Here the CDR3 reads CASSDWGTVTQYF. In DNA form, the CDR3 reads TGTGCCAGCAGTGATTGGGGGACGGTGACCCAGTACTTC. The complete variable domain, with remaining parts taken from reference TRBV2 and TRBJ2-5, reads EPEVTQTPSHQVTQMGQEVILRCVPISNHLYFYWYRQILGQKVEFLVSFYNNEISEKSEIFDDQFSVERPDGSNFTLKIRSTKLEDSAMYFCASSDWGTVTQYFGPGTRLLVL.

V gene TRBV2 combines with J gene TRBJ2-1; D is ambiguous. Germline CDR1 is SNHLY and CDR2 is FYNNEI. The germline V and J ends were trimmed by 8 bases and 7 bases, with 12 bases remaining between them. The CDR3 is made up of 12 amino acids. The DNA of the CDR3 is TGTGCCAGCTTGACGGCTGGGAATGAGCAGTTCTTC. Translation: CASLTAGNEQFF.

The genes are TRBV28 and TRBJ1-1; D gene uncertain. Trimming took off 4 bases at V and 3 bases at J, with 3 bases between the two ends. This CDR3 is built from 11 residues. Per germline, CDR1 MDHEN and CDR2 SYDVKM. Here the CDR3 reads CASSSYTEAFF. The CDR3 DNA follows: TGTGCCAGCAGTTCCTACACTGAAGCTTTCTTT.

This clonotype was found once. The chain links TRBV14 to TRBJ1-3; 7 bases fit TRBD1. The CDR3 extends over 14 amino acids. Trimming at V came to 6 bases and at J to 3 bases, leaving 5 bases not matched to a gene. The germline CDR1 and CDR2 sequences are SGHDN and FVKESK. CDR3 sequence: CASRLGQNGNTIYF. CDR3 bases: TGTGCCAGCAGATTGGGACAGAATGGAAACACCATATATTTT.

This chain connects TRBV5-1 to TRBJ2-7; no clear D. Germline assignment: CDR1 SGHRS and CDR2 YFSETQ. V was trimmed by 1 base and J by 3 bases, leaving 17 bases between them. The CDR3 loop spans 16 amino acids. CDR3 bases: TGCGCCAGCAGCTTGAGGCCCGGCCAAACCAACTACGAGCAGTACTTC. Protein product: CASSLRPGQTNYEQYF. The whole variable domain, filled in from reference TRBV5-1 and TRBJ2-7, reads KAGVTQTPRYLIKTRGQQVTLSCSPISGHRSVSWYQQTPGQGLQFLFEYFSETQRNKGNFPGRFSGRQFSNSRSEMNVSTLELGDSALYLCASSLRPGQTNYEQYFGPGTRLTVT.

J is TRBJ1-1 and V is TRBV30; the D is unclear. Germline V CDR1 and CDR2: GTSNPN, SVGIG (reference sequence). V was shortened by 0 bases and J by 5 bases, with 7 bases between the two germline ends. The CDR3 has 12 amino acids. This CDR3 reads CAWSVYGTEAFF. The CDR3 nucleotides read TGTGCCTGGAGTGTTTACGGGACTGAAGCTTTCTTT.

This chain uses TRBV3-1 with TRBJ1-4; 8 nucleotides line up with TRBD1. Germline loops: CDR1 LGHDT, CDR2 YNNKEL (reference sequence). V lost 4 bases to trimming and J lost 6 bases; unmatched junction nucleotides: 4. There are 14 residues in the CDR3. DNA for the CDR3: TGTGCCAGCAGCCTGACAGGGGATTATGAAAAACTGTTTTTT. Encoded protein: CASSLTGDYEKLFF. The whole variable domain, filled in from reference TRBV3-1 and TRBJ1-4, reads DTAVSQTPKYLVTQMGNDKSIKCEQNLGHDTMYWYKQDSKKFLKIMFSYNNKELIINETVPNRFSPKSPDKAHLNLHINSLELGDSAVYFCASSLTGDYEKLFFGSGTQLSVL.

The chain combines TRBV2 with TRBJ2-5, with D hard to call. With 1 base removed from V and 1 base from J, the gap between germline ends came to 7 bases. Germline CDR1 SNHLY, CDR2 FYNNEI. The CDR3 sequence is 14 residues long. The CDR3 nucleotides are TGTGCCAGCAGTGAAGGGCTGGGCCAAGAGACCCAGTACTTC. Its protein is CASSEGLGQETQYF.

The chain links TRBV6-5 to TRBJ1-2; D uncertain. V was shortened by 5 bases and J by 7 bases, with 11 bases between the two germline ends. This CDR3 has 12 residues. The germline V gene encodes CDR1 MNHEY and CDR2 SVGAGI. The CDR3 nucleotides read TGTGCCAGCAGTCCTACAGTCGGTGGCTACACCTTC. Protein product: CASSPTVGGYTF.

The chain is built from TRBV5-4 and TRBJ1-2; the D is unclear. V was shortened by 0 bases and J by 1 base, with 7 bases between the two germline ends. This CDR3 has 14 residues. Per the germline V gene, CDR1 is SGHNT and CDR2 is YYREEE (reference sequence). The CDR3 loop is CASSLEANNYGYTF. The CDR3 coding sequence is TGTGCCAGCAGCTTGGAGGCCAATAACTATGGCTACACCTTC.

The V gene is TRBV3-1, the J gene TRBJ2-1; D may be TRBD2 (6 bases). V was cut by 3 bases and J by 4 bases, with 16 bases left in between. Germline V CDR1 and CDR2: LGHDT, YNNKEL (reference sequence). This CDR3 has 16 amino acids. CDR3 coding DNA: TGTGCCAGCAGCCAGGGCTCGGGACTGCGTTACAATGAGCAGTTCTTC. It codes for CASSQGSGLRYNEQFF.

Here the CDR3 reads CASSPGTDYNEQFF. CDR3 sequence (DNA): TGTGCCAGCAGCCCAGGGACCGACTACAATGAGCAGTTCTTC. The chain has TRBV7-7 and TRBJ2-1, with D perhaps assigned TRBD1 or TRBD2 (5 bases each). Trimming took 5 bases from V and 3 from J, leaving 11 bases between them. This CDR3 is 14 amino acids long. The germline V gene has CDR1 SSHAT and CDR2 FNYEAQ (reference sequence).